The clone carrying this T cell receptor beta chain has at least ten counts. Where ophthalmopathy was present, donors had moderate-to-severe activity, CAS ≥3, NOSPECS ≥4 and duration under 3 months. Pregnancy or lactation, uncontrolled infections and other autoimmune diseases were grounds for excluding patients. Thyroid ultrasound, orbital computed tomography, TRAb, serum thyroxine and clinical symptoms formed the basis of diagnosis. Amplifying from RNA transcripts, the study obtained TCR beta CDR3 regions. First-round RT-PCR employed HTBI primers, with a second-round multiplex PCR after it. TCRdb called the multiplex PCR reads again in MiXCR, with one record for every CDR3 protein. The sample has over 150,000 distinct CDR3 sequences, more than 30% seen once; the top ten hold approximately 6.3%. This entry comes from a study of Graves' ophthalmopathy and Graves' hyperthyroidism. The CDR3 length is 15 residues. Trimming took 0 bases from V and 5 from J, leaving 14 bases between them. Germline V gene data show CDR1 as SGHDT and CDR2 as YYEEEE.

Material: peripheral blood. This sequence was found in a woman in her thirties or forties with Graves' ophthalmopathy. The chain couples TRBV5-6 to TRBJ1-1; TRBD1 is a possible D gene (5 bases). CDR3 amino acids: CASSLDQGSGTEAFF. The CDR3 coding sequence is TGTGCCAGCAGCTTGGACCAGGGTAGCGGGACTGAAGCTTTCTTT. Filled out from reference TRBV5-6 and TRBJ1-1, the complete variable domain reads DAGVTQSPTHLIKTRGQQVTLRCSPKSGHDTVSWYQQALGQGPQFIFQYYEEEERQRGNFPDRFSGHQFPNYSSELNVNALLLGDSALYLCASSLDQGSGTEAFFGQGTRLTVV.